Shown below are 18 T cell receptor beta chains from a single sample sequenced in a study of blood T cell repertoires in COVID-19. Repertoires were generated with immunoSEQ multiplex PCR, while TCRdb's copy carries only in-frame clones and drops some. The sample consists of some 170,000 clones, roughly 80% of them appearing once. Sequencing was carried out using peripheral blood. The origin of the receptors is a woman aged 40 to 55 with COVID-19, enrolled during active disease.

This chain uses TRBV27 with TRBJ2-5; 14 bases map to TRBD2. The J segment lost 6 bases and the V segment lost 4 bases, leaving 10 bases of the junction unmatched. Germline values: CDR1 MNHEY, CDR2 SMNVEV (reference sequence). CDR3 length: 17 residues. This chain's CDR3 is CASSYSGTSGGVQTQYF. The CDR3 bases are TGTGCCAGCAGTTACTCCGGGACTAGCGGGGGTGTACAGACCCAGTACTTC.

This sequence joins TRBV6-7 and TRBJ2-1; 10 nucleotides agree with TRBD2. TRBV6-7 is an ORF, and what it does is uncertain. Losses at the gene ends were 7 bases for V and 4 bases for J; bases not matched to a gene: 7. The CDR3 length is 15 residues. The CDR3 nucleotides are TGTGCCAGCACCCATAAGACTAGCGGGTACAATGAGCAGTTCTTC. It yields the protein CASTHKTSGYNEQFF.

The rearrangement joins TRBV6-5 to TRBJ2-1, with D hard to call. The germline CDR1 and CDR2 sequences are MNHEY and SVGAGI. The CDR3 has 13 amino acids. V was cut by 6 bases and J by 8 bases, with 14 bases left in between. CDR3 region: CASSIDGGHEQFF. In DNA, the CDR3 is TGTGCCAGCAGCATCGACGGCGGCCATGAGCAGTTCTTC.

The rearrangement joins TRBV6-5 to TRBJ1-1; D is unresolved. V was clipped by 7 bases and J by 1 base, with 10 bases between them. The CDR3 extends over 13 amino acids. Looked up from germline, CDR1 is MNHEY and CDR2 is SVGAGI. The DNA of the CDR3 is TGTGCCAGCAAAAGGAGCTGGAACACTGAAGCTTTCTTT. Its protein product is CASKRSWNTEAFF.

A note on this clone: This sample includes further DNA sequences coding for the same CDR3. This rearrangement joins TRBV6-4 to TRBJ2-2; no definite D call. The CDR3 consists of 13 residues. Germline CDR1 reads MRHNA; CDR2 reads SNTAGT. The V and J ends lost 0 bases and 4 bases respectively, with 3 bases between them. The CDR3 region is CASSDSSTGELFF. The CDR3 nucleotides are TGTGCCAGCAGTGACTCGAGCACCGGGGAGCTGTTTTTT.

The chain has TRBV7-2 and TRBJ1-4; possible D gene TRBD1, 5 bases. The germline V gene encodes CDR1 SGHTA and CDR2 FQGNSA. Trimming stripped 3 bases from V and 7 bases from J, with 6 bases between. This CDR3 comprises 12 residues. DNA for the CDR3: TGTGCCAGCAGCTTGGGGCGTGAAAAACTGTTTTTT. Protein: CASSLGREKLFF.

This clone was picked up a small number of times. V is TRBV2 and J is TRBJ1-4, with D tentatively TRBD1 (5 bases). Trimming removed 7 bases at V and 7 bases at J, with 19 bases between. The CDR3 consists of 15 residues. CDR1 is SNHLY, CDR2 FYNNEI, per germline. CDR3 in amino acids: CASTLGGASGEKLFF. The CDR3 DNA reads TGTGCCAGCACTCTGGGAGGGGCGAGCGGTGAAAAACTGTTTTTT.

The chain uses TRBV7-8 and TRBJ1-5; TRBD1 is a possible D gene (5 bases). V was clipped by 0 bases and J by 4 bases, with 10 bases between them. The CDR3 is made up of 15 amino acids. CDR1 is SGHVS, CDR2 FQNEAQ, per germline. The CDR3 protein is CASSLARTPNQPQHF. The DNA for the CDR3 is TGTGCCAGCAGCTTAGCTCGGACACCTAATCAGCCCCAGCATTTT.

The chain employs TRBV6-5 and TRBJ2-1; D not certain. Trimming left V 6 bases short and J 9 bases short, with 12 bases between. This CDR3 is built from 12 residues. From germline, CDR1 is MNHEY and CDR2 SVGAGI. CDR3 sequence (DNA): TGTGCCAGCAGCCTACGTGGTGGTGAGCAGTTCTTC. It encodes CASSLRGGEQFF.

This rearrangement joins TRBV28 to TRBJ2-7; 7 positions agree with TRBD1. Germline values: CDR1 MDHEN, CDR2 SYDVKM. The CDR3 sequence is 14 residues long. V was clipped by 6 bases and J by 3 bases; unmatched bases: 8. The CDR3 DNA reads TGTGCCAGCAGGCCGGGACAGACTTACTACGAGCAGTACTTC. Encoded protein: CASRPGQTYYEQYF.

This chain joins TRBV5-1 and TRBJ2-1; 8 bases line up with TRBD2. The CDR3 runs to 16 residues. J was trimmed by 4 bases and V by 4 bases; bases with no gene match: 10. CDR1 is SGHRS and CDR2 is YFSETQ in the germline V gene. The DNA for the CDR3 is TGCGCCAGCAGCCCAATCCGGGGGGGGCTTTACAATGAGCAGTTCTTC. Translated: CASSPIRGGLYNEQFF.

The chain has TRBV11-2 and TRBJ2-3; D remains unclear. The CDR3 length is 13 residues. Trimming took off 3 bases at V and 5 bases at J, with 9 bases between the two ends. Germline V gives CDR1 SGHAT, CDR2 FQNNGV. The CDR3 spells CASSFWAKDTQYF. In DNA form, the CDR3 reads TGTGCCAGCAGCTTCTGGGCTAAAGATACGCAGTATTTT.

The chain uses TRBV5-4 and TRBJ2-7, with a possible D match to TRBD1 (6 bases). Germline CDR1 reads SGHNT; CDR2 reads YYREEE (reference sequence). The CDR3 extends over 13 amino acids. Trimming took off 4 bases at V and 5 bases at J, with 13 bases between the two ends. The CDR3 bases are TGTGCCAGCAGCCACGGACAGCTAGACGAGCAGTACTTC. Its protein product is CASSHGQLDEQYF.

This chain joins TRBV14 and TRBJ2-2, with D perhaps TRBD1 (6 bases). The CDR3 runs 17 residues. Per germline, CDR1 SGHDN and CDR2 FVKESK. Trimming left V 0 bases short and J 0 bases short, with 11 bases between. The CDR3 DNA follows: TGTGCCAGCAGCCAAGAGAAGGACAGCACGAACACCGGGGAGCTGTTTTTT. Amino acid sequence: CASSQEKDSTNTGELFF.

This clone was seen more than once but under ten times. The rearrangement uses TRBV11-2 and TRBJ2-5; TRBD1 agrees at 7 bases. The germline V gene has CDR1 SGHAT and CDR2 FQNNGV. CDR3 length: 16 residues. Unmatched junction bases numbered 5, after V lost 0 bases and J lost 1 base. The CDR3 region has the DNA TGTGCCAGCAGCTTAGATCTGGGACAGCCCCAAGAGACCCAGTACTTC. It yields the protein CASSLDLGQPQETQYF.

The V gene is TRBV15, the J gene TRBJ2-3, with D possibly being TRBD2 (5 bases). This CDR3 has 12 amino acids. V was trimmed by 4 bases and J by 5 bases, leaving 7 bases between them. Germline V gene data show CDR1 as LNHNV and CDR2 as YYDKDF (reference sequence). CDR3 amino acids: CATSKSGDTQYF. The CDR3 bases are TGTGCCACCAGCAAAAGCGGAGATACGCAGTATTTT.

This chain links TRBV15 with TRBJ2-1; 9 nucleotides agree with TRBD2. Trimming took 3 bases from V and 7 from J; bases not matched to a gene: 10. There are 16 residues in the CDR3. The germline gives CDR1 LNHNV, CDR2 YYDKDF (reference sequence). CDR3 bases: TGTGCCACCAGCAGCGGCGGGAGGGCCAGGACGAATGAGCAGTTCTTC. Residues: CATSSGGRARTNEQFF.

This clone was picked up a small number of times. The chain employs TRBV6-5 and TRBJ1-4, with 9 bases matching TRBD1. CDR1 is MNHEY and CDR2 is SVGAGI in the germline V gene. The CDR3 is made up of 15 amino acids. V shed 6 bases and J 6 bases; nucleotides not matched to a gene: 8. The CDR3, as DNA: TGTGCCAGCAGCATAACCGGGACAGGGTATGAAAAACTGTTTTTT. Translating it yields CASSITGTGYEKLFF.